This is a list of T cell receptor beta chains from one sample in a study of T cell repertoires in cytomegalovirus infection. In TCRdb, the reads were re-called with MiXCR into one record per CDR3 protein. This sample has under 150,000 distinct CDR3 sequences; approximately 9.2% occur once, and the top ten carry 10%. Sequencing input: PBMCs. The receptors shown here come from a human donor in good health (CMV status not recorded). Some clones in this sample may be carry-over from other donors' samples. The CDR3 runs from the conserved cysteine through the conserved F or W. A D gene is named only where the DNA matches it firmly. Not every row has a clone size; where given, it reads once, few, many or a size class.

TRBJ1-5 | TRBV6-5 | - | 14 | many | TGTGCCAGCAGCCCCGGGGGGGCGGTTCAGCCCCAGCATTTT | CASSPGGAVQPQHF
TRBJ1-4 | TRBV29-1 | TRBD1 | 16 | many | TGCAGCGTTGAAGATCTAGGGACAGGGGTTAGTGAAAAACTGTTTTTT | CSVEDLGTGVSEKLFF
TRBJ1-1 | TRBV12-3/TRBV12-4 | - | 12 | - | TGTGCCAGCACCCTTGGGACGGTTGAAGCTTTCTTT | CASTLGTVEAFF
TRBJ2-5 | TRBV7-9 | TRBD2 | 15 | many | TGTGCCAGCAGCGCGGAACTAGCGGGGGGAGAGACCCAGTACTTC | CASSAELAGGETQYF
TRBJ2-2 | TRBV19 | TRBD1 | 17 | many | TGTGCCAGTAGTTACCCCTTACAGGGGTCGAACACCGGGGAGCTGTTTTTT | CASSYPLQGSNTGELFF
TRBJ1-5 | TRBV28 | TRBD1 | 15 | many | TGTGCCAGCAGCCGGGGGGACAGCAACAATCAGCCCCAGCATTTT | CASSRGDSNNQPQHF
TRBJ1-3 | TRBV28 | TRBD1 | 14 | many | TGTGCCAGCAGTTCTCCGGGACAGGGAAACACCATATATTTT | CASSSPGQGNTIYF
TRBJ1-5 | TRBV28 | TRBD1 | 17 | - | TGTGCCAGCAGCTTATGGTCCGGACAGGGGCGCAATCAGCCCCAGCATTTT | CASSLWSGQGRNQPQHF
TRBJ2-5 | TRBV28 | - | 13 | many | TGTGCCAGCAAGGAACAGGGGGGGGAGACCCAGTACTTC | CASKEQGGETQYF
TRBJ1-1 | TRBV5-1 | - | 13 | many | TGCGCCAGCAGTTTTATCACTGACACTGAAGCTTTCTTT | CASSFITDTEAFF
TRBJ2-7 | TRBV28 | - | 13 | many | TGTGCCAGCAGTTTATTCCGAGGTCTCGAGCAGTACTTC | CASSLFRGLEQYF
TRBJ2-1 | TRBV27 | - | 15 | many | TGTGCCAGCAGTTCCATAGCGCATACCTACAATGAGCAGTTCTTC | CASSSIAHTYNEQFF
TRBJ1-1 | TRBV7-9 | TRBD1 | 14 | many | TGTGCCAGCAGCTCCCAGGGGGCAAAGGCTGAAGCTTTCTTT | CASSSQGAKAEAFF
TRBJ2-1 | TRBV29-1 | - | 12 | many | TGCAGCGTTGAGGCCGTCTACAATGAGCAGTTCTTC | CSVEAVYNEQFF
TRBJ2-7 | TRBV29-1 | TRBD2 | 13 | many | TGCAGCGTTGAATCGGGGGGACCCTACGAGCAGTACTTC | CSVESGGPYEQYF
TRBJ1-3 | TRBV2 | - | 15 | - | TGTGCCAGCAGTGTCGGACAGCTCTCTGGAAACACCATATATTTT | CASSVGQLSGNTIYF
TRBJ2-7 | TRBV6-1 | TRBD1 | 14 | many | TGTGCCAGCAAGCCGGACAGGGTCCCCTACGAGCAGTACTTC | CASKPDRVPYEQYF
TRBJ2-1 | TRBV7-2 | TRBD2 | 17 | many | TGTGCCAGCAGCCCCTCCGGGGTAGCGGGGTCCTACAATGAGCAGTTCTTC | CASSPSGVAGSYNEQFF
TRBJ1-1 | TRBV7-9 | - | 14 | many | TGTGCCAGCAGCCCCTCTAGGGACGTCGGTGAAGCTTTCTTT | CASSPSRDVGEAFF
TRBJ2-2 | TRBV7-2 | TRBD2 | 17 | many | TGTGCCAGCAGCCCAATTATGGCCGGGGGGGGCTTCAGGGAGCTGTTTTTT | CASSPIMAGGGFRELFF
TRBJ2-2 | TRBV28 | - | 13 | many | TGTGCCAGCATGCGTGGGGGCGCCGGGGAGCTGTTTTTT | CASMRGGAGELFF
TRBJ1-2 | TRBV28 | - | 13 | many | TGTGCCAGCAGTTTGACCCAGAAGCATGGCTACACCTTC | CASSLTQKHGYTF
TRBJ1-1 | TRBV5-1 | - | 14 | many | TGCGCCAGCAGCACCCCGGGGGGTGAGACTGAAGCTTTCTTT | CASSTPGGETEAFF